This T cell receptor beta chain is from a study of CD8 T cells in Susac syndrome. Germline CDR1 and CDR2: SGDLS and YYNGEE. This CDR3 is 15 amino acids long. With 1 base removed from V and 2 bases from J, the gap between germline ends came to 10 bases. CD8+ and CD4+ T cells from blood underwent TCR beta sequencing. Controls were healthy donors chosen to match patients in age and sex. Negative isolation yielded the CD8+ and CD4+ T cells, while FACS enriched the TEMRA cells. cDNA came from about 0.5 to 1 ug RNA primed by random hexamers. TCR beta CDR3 was amplified by immunoSEQ multiplex PCR. This amplification extended across 54 Vbeta and 13 Jbeta segments. From the immunoSEQ multiplex PCR reads, TCRdb called clonotypes with MiXCR, one entry per CDR3 protein. In the table there are fewer than 250,000 distinct CDR3 sequences, 93% of which are singletons.

The rearrangement uses TRBV9 and TRBJ2-1, with D maybe TRBD2 (5 bases). The origin of this receptor is a human donor in good health. What was sequenced was CD4+ T cells from PBMCs. The CDR3 reads CASSVSGFAYNEQFF. DNA of the CDR3: TGTGCCAGCAGCGTATCGGGGTTCGCCTACAATGAGCAGTTCTTC.